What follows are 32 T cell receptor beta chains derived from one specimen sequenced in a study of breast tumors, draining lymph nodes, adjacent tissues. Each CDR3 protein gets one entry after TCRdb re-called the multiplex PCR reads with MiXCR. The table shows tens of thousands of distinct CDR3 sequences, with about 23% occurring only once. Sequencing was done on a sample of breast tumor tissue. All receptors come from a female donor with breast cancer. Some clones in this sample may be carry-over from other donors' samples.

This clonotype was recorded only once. The CDR3: CASRALSRGPLEQYF. In nucleotides, the CDR3 is TGTGCCAGCAGAGCCCTGTCCCGGGGGCCCTTGGAGCAGTACTTC. V gene TRBV6-1 combines with J gene TRBJ2-7, with D perhaps TRBD1 or TRBD2 (6 bases each). Trimming shortened V by 6 bases and J by 7 bases, and 22 bases separated the two germline ends. Germline CDR1 is MNHNS and CDR2 is SASEGT. The CDR3 runs 15 residues.

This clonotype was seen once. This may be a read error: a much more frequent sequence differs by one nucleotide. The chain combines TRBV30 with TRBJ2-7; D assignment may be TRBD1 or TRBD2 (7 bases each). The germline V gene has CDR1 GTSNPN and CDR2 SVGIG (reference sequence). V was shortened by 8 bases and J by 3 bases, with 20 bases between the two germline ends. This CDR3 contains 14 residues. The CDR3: CARIPDREGYEQYF. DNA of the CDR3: TGTGCCCGGATCCCAGACAGGGAGGGCTACGAGCAGTACTTC.

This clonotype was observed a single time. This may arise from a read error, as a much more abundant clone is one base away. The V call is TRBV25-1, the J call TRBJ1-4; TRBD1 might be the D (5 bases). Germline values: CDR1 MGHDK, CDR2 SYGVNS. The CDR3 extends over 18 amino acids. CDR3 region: CASSDSGTPTSTNEKPFF. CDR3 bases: TGTGCCAGCAGTGATTCGGGGACCCCCACCTCAACTAATGAAAAACCGTTTTTT. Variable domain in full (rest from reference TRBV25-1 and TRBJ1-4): EADIYQTPRYLVIGTGKKITLECSQTMGHDKMYWYQQDPGMELHLIHYSYGVNSTEKGDLSSESTVSRIRTEHFPLTLESARPSHTSQYLCASSDSGTPTSTNEKPFFGSGTQLSVL.

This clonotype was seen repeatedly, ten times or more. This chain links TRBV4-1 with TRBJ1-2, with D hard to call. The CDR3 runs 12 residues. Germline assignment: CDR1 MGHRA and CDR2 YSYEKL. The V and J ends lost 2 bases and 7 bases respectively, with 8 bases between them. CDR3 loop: CASSQSRAGYTF. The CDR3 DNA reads TGCGCCAGCAGCCAATCAAGGGCTGGCTACACCTTC.

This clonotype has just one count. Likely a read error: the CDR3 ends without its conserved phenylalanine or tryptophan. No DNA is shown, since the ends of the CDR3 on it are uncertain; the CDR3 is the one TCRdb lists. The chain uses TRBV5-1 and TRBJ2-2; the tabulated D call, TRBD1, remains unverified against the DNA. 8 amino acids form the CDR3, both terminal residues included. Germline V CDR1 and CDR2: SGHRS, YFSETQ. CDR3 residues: CASSSGGQ.

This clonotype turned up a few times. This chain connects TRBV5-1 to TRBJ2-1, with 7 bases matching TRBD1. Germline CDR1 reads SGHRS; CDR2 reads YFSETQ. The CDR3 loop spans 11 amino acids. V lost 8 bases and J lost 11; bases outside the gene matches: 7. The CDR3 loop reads CASGPGQKQFF. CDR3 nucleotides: TGCGCCAGTGGACCGGGACAGAAGCAGTTCTTC.

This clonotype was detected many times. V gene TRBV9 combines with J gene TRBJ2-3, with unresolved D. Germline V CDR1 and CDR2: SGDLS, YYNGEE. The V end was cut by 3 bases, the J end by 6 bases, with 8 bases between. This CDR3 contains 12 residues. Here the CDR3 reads CASSGQLDTQYF. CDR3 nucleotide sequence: TGTGCCAGCAGCGGCCAGTTGGATACGCAGTATTTT.

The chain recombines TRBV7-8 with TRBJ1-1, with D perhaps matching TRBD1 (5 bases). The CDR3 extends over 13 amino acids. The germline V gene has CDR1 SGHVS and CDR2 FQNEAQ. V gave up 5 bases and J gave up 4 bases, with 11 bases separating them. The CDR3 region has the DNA TGTGCCAGCAGCCCGAAGGGACGCACTGAAGCTTTCTTT. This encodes CASSPKGRTEAFF.

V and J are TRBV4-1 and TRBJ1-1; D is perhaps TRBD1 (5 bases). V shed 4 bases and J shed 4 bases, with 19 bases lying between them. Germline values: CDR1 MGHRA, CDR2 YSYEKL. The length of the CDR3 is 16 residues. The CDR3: CASSRSVRGSSTEAFF. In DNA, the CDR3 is TGCGCCAGCAGCCGTTCAGTGAGGGGTTCGAGCACTGAAGCTTTCTTT.

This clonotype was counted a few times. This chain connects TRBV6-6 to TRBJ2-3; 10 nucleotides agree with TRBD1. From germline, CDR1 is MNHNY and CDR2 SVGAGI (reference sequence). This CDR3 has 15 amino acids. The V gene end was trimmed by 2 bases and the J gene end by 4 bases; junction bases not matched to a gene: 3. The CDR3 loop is CASSYGQGGSDTQYF. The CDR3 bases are TGTGCCAGCAGTTACGGACAGGGGGGGTCAGATACGCAGTATTTT.

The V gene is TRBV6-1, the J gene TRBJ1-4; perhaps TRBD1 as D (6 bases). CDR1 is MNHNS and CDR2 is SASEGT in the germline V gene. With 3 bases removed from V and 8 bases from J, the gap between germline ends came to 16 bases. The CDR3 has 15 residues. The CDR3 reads CASSENQGLWEKLFF. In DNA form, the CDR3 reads TGTGCCAGCAGTGAGAATCAGGGGCTCTGGGAAAAACTGTTTTTT.

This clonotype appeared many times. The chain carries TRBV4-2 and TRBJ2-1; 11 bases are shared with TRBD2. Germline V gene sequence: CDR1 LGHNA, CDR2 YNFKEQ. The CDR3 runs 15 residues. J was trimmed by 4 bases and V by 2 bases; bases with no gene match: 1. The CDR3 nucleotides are TGTGCCAGCAGCCAACTAGCGGGAGGTTACAATGAGCAGTTCTTC. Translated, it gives CASSQLAGGYNEQFF.

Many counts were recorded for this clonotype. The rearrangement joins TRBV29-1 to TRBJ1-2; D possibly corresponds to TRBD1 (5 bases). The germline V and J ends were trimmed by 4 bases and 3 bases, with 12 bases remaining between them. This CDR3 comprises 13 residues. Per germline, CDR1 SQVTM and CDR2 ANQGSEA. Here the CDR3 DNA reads TGCAGCGTTGCCCTAGTGACAGACTATGGCTACACCTTC. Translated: CSVALVTDYGYTF.

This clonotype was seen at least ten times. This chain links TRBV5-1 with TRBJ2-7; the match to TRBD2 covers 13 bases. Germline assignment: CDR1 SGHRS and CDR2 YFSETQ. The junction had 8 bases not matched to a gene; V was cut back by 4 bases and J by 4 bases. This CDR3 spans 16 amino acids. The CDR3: CASSRGTSGMMYEQYF. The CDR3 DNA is TGCGCCAGCAGCCGGGGGACTAGCGGGATGATGTACGAGCAGTACTTC.

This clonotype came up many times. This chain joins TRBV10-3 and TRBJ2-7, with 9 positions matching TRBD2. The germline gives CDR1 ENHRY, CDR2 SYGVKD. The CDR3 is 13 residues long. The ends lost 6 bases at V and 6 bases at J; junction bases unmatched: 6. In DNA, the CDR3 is TGTGCCATCAGAGATAGCGGGAGCCCCGAGCAGTACTTC. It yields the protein CAIRDSGSPEQYF.

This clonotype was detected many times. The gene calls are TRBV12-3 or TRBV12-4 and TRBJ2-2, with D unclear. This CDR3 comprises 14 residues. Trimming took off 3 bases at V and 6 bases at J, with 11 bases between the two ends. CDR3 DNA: TGTGCCAGCAGTTTTGACATGGCCCCCGGGGAGCTGTTTTTT. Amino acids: CASSFDMAPGELFF.

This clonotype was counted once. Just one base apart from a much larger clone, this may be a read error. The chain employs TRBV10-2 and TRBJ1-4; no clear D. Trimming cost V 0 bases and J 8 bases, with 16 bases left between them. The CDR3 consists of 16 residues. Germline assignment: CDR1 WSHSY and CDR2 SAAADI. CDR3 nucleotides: TGCGCCAGCAGTGAGTCGTTGGCACCTGTGGGGGAAAAACTGTTTTTT. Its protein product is CASSESLAPVGEKLFF.

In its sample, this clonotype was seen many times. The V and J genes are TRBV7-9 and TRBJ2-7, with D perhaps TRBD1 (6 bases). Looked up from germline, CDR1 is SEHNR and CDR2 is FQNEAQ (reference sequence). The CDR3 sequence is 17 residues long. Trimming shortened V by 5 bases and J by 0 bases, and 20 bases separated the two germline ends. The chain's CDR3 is CASSPAVGRDNSYEQYF. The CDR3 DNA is TGTGCCAGCAGCCCCGCCGTGGGACGGGACAACTCCTACGAGCAGTACTTC. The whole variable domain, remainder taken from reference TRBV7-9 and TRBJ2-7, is DTGVSQNPRHKITKRGQNVTFRCDPISEHNRLYWYRQTLGQGPEFLTYFQNEAQLEKSRLLSDRFSAERPKGSFSTLEIQRTEQGDSAMYLCASSPAVGRDNSYEQYFGPGTRLTVT.

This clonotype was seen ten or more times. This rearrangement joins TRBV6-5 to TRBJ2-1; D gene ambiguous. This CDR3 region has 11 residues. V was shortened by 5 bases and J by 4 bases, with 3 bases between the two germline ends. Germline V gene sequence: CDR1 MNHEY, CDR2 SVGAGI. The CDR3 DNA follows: TGTGCCAGCAGTAGATACAATGAGCAGTTCTTC. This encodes CASSRYNEQFF.

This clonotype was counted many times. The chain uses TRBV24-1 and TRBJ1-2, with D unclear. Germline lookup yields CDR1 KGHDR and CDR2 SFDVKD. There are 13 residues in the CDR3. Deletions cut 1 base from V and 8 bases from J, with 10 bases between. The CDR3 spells CATSDLEGSGYTF. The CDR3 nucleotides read TGTGCCACCAGTGATTTAGAAGGGTCCGGCTACACCTTC.

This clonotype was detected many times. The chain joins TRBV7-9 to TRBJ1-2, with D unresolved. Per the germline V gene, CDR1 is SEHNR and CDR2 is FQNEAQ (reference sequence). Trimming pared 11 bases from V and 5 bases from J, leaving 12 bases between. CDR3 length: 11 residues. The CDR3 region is CAAGRGYGYTF. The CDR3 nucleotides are TGTGCCGCAGGTCGGGGTTATGGCTACACCTTC.

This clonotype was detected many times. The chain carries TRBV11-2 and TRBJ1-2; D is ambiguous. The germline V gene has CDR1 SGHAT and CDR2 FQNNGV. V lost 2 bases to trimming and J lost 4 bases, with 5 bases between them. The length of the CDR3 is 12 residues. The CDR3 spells CASSLWGYGYTF. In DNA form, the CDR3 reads TGTGCCAGCAGCTTATGGGGCTATGGCTACACCTTC.

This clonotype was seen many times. The CDR3 sequence is CASIRDRGTGELFF. CDR3 coding DNA: TGTGCCAGCATCAGGGACAGGGGGACCGGGGAGCTGTTTTTT. V usage is TRBV6-2 or TRBV6-3 and J usage is TRBJ2-2, with 11 bases fitting TRBD1. The CDR3 extends over 14 amino acids. Germline lookup yields CDR1 MNHEY and CDR2 SVGEGT. V gave up 7 bases and J gave up 5 bases; unmatched junction bases: 3.

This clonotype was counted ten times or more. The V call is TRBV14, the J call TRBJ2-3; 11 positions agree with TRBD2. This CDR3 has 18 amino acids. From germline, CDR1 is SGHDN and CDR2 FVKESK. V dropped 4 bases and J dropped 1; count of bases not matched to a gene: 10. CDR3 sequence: CASSPNGLAGQRTDTQYF. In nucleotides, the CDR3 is TGTGCCAGCAGCCCGAACGGACTAGCGGGTCAGCGCACAGATACGCAGTATTTT.

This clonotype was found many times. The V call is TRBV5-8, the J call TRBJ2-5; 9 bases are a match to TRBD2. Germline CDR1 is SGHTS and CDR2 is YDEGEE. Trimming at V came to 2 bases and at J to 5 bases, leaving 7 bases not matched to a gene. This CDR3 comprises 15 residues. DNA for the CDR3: TGTGCCAGCAGCTTTGAGCGGGAGGCCCGGGAGACCCAGTACTTC. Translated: CASSFEREARETQYF.

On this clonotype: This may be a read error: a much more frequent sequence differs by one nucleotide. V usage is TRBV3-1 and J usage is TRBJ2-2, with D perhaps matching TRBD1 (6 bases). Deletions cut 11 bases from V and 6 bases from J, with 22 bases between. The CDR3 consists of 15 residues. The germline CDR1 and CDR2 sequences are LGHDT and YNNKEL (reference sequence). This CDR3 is CAFQTRTVGAGELFF. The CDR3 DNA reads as TGTGCCTTTCAAACGAGGACAGTTGGCGCCGGGGAGCTGTTTTTT.

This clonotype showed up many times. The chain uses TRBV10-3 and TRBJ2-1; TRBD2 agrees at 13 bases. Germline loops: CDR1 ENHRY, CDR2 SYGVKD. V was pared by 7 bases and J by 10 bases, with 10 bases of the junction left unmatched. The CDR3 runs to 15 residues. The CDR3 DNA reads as TGTGCCATCAAAGGAACTAGCGGGGGGGCCGGGGAGCAGTTCTTC. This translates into CAIKGTSGGAGEQFF.

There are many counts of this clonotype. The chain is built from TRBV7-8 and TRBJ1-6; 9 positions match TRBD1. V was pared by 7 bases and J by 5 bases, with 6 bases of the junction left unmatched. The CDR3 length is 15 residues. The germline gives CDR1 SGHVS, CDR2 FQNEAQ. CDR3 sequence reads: CASMTGTGHNSPLHF. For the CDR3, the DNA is TGTGCCAGCATGACCGGGACAGGGCATAATTCACCCCTCCACTTT.

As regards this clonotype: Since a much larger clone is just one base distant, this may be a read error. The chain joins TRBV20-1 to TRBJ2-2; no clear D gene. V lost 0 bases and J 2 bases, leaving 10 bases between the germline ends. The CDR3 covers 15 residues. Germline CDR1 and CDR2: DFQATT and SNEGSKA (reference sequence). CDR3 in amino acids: CSARDGLYNTGELFF. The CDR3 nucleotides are TGCAGTGCTAGAGATGGCCTATACAACACCGGGGAGCTGTTTTTT.

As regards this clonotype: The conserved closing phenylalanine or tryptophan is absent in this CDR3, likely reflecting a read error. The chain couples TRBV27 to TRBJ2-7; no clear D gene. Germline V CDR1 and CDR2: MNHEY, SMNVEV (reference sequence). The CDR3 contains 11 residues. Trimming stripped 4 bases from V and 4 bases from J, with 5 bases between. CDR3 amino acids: CASSYGYEQYL. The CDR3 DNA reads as TGTGCCAGCAGTTATGGGTACGAGCAGTACCTC.

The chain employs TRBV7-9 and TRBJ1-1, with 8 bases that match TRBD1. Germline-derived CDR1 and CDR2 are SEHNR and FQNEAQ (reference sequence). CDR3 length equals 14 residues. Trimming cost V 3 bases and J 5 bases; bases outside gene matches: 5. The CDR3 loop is CASSFQGAATEAFF. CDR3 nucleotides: TGTGCCAGCAGCTTCCAGGGGGCGGCAACTGAAGCTTTCTTT.

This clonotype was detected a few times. CDR3 loop: CSARFTDTQYF. The CDR3 region has the DNA TGCAGTGCTAGGTTCACAGATACGCAGTATTTT. The V gene is TRBV20-1, the J gene TRBJ2-3, with D hard to call. V lost 3 bases and J lost 2, with 3 bases in between. The germline gives CDR1 DFQATT, CDR2 SNEGSKA (reference sequence). The CDR3 consists of 11 residues.